The next 23 T cell receptor beta chains were all read from a single sample in a study of human T cells and chemical hapten exposure. TCRdb recomputed calls from the RACE reads with MiXCR, one row per CDR3 protein. The sample shows over 40,000 distinct CDR3 sequences, less than 4% of them seen only once. As for time point: patch test 2, 6 weeks after DPC sensitization. Treatment noted: therapeutic diphenylcyclopropenone sensitization with weekly scalp DPC. Sequenced here: whole blood, sampled in connection with sensitization to the hapten diphenylcyclopropenone (DPC). These receptors all stem from a man between 40 and 49 years old with alopecia areata. Some clones in this sample may be carry-over from other donors' samples.

This clonotype was picked up many times. The chain recombines TRBV6-2 or TRBV6-3 with TRBJ2-5; TRBD2 aligns across 11 bases. The CDR3 is made up of 18 amino acids. Losses at the gene ends were 2 bases for V and 7 bases for J; bases not matched to a gene: 15. Germline CDR1 reads MNHEY; CDR2 reads SVGEGT. CDR3 region: CASSYPTGLAALEGTQYF. DNA of the CDR3: TGTGCCAGCAGTTACCCTACGGGACTAGCGGCCCTCGAAGGGACCCAGTACTTC.

This clonotype was counted ten times or more. The chain carries TRBV18 and TRBJ1-5; 9 bases match TRBD1. V gave up 5 bases and J gave up 7 bases; unmatched junction bases: 9. The germline gives CDR1 KGHSH, CDR2 LQKENI. CDR3 length equals 15 residues. CDR3 nucleotide sequence: TGTGCCAGCTCAGGGCTCGGACAGGGGTTCCAGCCCCAGCATTTT. It yields the protein CASSGLGQGFQPQHF.

This clonotype appeared many times. This chain joins TRBV2 and TRBJ1-4, with TRBD1 matching over 8 bases. There are 15 residues in the CDR3. Germline V gives CDR1 SNHLY, CDR2 FYNNEI. With V trimmed by 10 bases and J by 7 bases, 14 bases remained unmatched. The CDR3 loop is CATRGRGHLSEKLFF. CDR3 bases: TGTGCCACCAGAGGCAGGGGGCATCTTTCTGAAAAACTGTTTTTT.

In this sample, this clonotype turned up a few times. V is TRBV18 and J is TRBJ1-3; D might be TRBD1 (5 bases). V lost 1 base and J lost 0, with 13 bases in between. Germline V gene data show CDR1 as KGHSH and CDR2 as LQKENI. The CDR3 sequence is 17 residues long. CDR3 loop: CASSPRDGWSSGNTIYF. The CDR3 DNA follows: TGTGCCAGCTCACCACGGGACGGATGGAGCTCTGGAAACACCATATATTTT.

This clonotype was seen at least ten times. The chain joins TRBV16 to TRBJ2-7; 8 nucleotides align to TRBD1. V lost 3 bases and J lost 4; bases outside the gene matches: 2. Per germline, CDR1 KGHSY and CDR2 FQNENV. The CDR3 is made up of 13 amino acids. CDR3 region: CASSHGQGYEQYF. CDR3 DNA sequence: TGTGCCAGCAGCCATGGACAGGGTTACGAGCAGTACTTC.

This clonotype showed up many times. This rearrangement joins TRBV5-1 to TRBJ1-1; TRBD1 aligns across 9 bases. This CDR3 has 18 residues. The V gene end was trimmed by 3 bases and the J gene end by 0 bases; junction bases not matched to a gene: 12. The V gene's germline CDR1 is SGHRS and CDR2 YFSETQ. CDR3 in amino acids: CASSWATGGIIMNTEAFF. The DNA for the CDR3 is TGCGCCAGCAGCTGGGCGACAGGGGGTATTATAATGAACACTGAAGCTTTCTTT.

In its sample, this clonotype was seen many times. This chain uses TRBV3-1 with TRBJ2-7, with a weak D call TRBD2 (6 bases). Trimming removed 4 bases at V and 2 bases at J, with 9 bases between. The CDR3 sequence is 13 residues long. The germline CDR1 and CDR2 sequences are LGHDT and YNNKEL (reference sequence). CDR3 protein: CASSRDLAYEQYF. CDR3 DNA: TGTGCCAGCAGCCGGGACTTGGCCTACGAGCAGTACTTC.

A word on this clonotype: A read error may explain this, as a much larger clone is one base away. The chain joins TRBV7-9 to TRBJ2-2; 7 nucleotides match TRBD2. In germline, CDR1 is SEHNR, CDR2 FQNEAQ (reference sequence). The V segment lost 2 bases and the J segment 4 bases; nucleotides outside the gene matches: 7. The CDR3 spans 16 residues. As DNA, the CDR3 is TGTGCCAGCAGCTTATGGTGGGAGGGCCGCACCGGGGAGCTGTTTTTT. Amino acid sequence: CASSLWWEGRTGELFF.

This clonotype was counted at least ten times. The chain links TRBV7-2 to TRBJ2-3; D is possibly TRBD1 (5 bases). Trimming stripped 0 bases from V and 6 bases from J, with 7 bases between. The CDR3 is made up of 13 amino acids. The V gene's germline CDR1 is SGHTA and CDR2 FQGNSA. The CDR3 is CASSLAGVDTQYF. Here the CDR3 DNA reads TGTGCCAGCAGCTTAGCAGGGGTGGATACGCAGTATTTT.

This clonotype has ten or more counts. This rearrangement joins TRBV20-1 to TRBJ2-3; TRBD2 matches 9 bases. Looked up from germline, CDR1 is DFQATT and CDR2 is SNEGSKA (reference sequence). Unmatched junction bases numbered 10, after V lost 3 bases and J lost 6 bases. CDR3 length: 15 residues. CDR3 nucleotide sequence: TGCAGTGCTAGCGGCGTAGCGGGAGATCAGGATACGCAGTATTTT. Protein sequence: CSASGVAGDQDTQYF.

This clonotype has a count of ten or more. The gene calls are TRBV7-9 and TRBJ2-6; a possible D gene is TRBD1 (5 bases). Per the germline V gene, CDR1 is SEHNR and CDR2 is FQNEAQ (reference sequence). CDR3 length: 18 residues. V was pared by 0 bases and J by 0 bases, with 12 bases between. CDR3 sequence reads: CASSLADRFSSGANVLTF. For the CDR3, the DNA is TGTGCCAGCAGCTTAGCAGACAGATTCTCCTCTGGGGCCAACGTCCTGACTTTC.

This clonotype occurred many times. The gene calls are TRBV2 and TRBJ2-5, with D unresolved. Trimming removed 9 bases at V and 4 bases at J, with 15 bases between. CDR3 length: 13 residues. The germline gives CDR1 SNHLY, CDR2 FYNNEI. The CDR3 DNA sequence: TGTGCCAGACGGCGGCTGACCACAGAGACCCAGTACTTC. It yields the protein CARRRLTTETQYF. Variable domain in full (rest from reference TRBV2 and TRBJ2-5): EPEVTQTPSHQVTQMGQEVILRCVPISNHLYFYWYRQILGQKVEFLVSFYNNEISEKSEIFDDQFSVERPDGSNFTLKIRSTKLEDSAMYFCARRRLTTETQYFGPGTRLLVL.

On this clonotype: It may be a read error: a sequence one base away is much more abundant. No conserved phenylalanine or tryptophan ends this CDR3, so it is likely a read error. This chain uses TRBV5-1 with TRBJ2-4; the D is unclear. V was clipped by 5 bases and J by 2 bases, with 14 bases between them. From germline, CDR1 is SGHRS and CDR2 YFSETQ. This CDR3 is 15 amino acids long. The CDR3 reads CASREQSVPKNIQYS. In DNA form, the CDR3 reads TGCGCCAGCAGAGAACAGTCCGTTCCCAAAAACATTCAGTACTCC.

Many counts were recorded for this clonotype. The chain links TRBV28 to TRBJ2-3, with TRBD2 as a possible D gene (7 bases). Trimming removed 3 bases from V and 8 bases from J, with 24 bases in between. The CDR3 length is 17 residues. The germline V gene has CDR1 MDHEN and CDR2 SYDVKM. CDR3 amino acids: CASSFNSAGASRGTQYF. The CDR3 DNA reads TGTGCCAGCAGTTTTAACTCGGCGGGGGCCTCTCGAGGTACGCAGTATTTT.

In its sample, this clonotype was seen a few times. The J gene is TRBJ2-2, the V gene TRBV9; 9 nucleotides align to TRBD2. V was clipped by 2 bases and J by 2 bases; unmatched bases: 4. The germline gives CDR1 SGDLS, CDR2 YYNGEE. The CDR3 spans 16 residues. CDR3 in DNA: TGTGCCAGCAGCGTTGATAGCGGGAGCAACACCGGGGAGCTGTTTTTT. As protein: CASSVDSGSNTGELFF.

This clonotype was detected ten times or more. This rearrangement joins TRBV5-1 to TRBJ1-1; 8 nucleotides match TRBD1. The CDR3 covers 14 residues. Unmatched junction bases numbered 6, after V lost 3 bases and J lost 5 bases. The V gene's germline CDR1 is SGHRS and CDR2 YFSETQ. The CDR3 here is CASSSTGVRTEAFF. The CDR3 DNA reads TGCGCCAGCAGCTCGACAGGGGTGAGGACTGAAGCTTTCTTT.

This clonotype was seen at least ten times. The rearrangement uses TRBV2 and TRBJ2-1; 11 positions match TRBD1. The junction had 9 bases not matched to a gene; V was cut back by 4 bases and J by 7 bases. This CDR3 region has 16 residues. CDR1 SNHLY and CDR2 FYNNEI come from the germline V gene. CDR3 region: CASSGRGQGARNEQFF. DNA for the CDR3: TGTGCCAGCAGTGGGCGAGGACAGGGGGCGAGGAATGAGCAGTTCTTC.

In its sample, this clonotype was seen once. A much larger clone sits a single nucleotide away, making a read error possible. V is TRBV12-3 or TRBV12-4 and J is TRBJ2-1; 11 nucleotides match TRBD2. The CDR3 runs 15 residues. The CDR3 coding sequence is TGTGCCGGCAGTTTCTCAACTAGCGGGAGCGGGGAGCAGTTCTTC. Encoded protein: CAGSFSTSGSGEQFF.

This clonotype was observed at least ten times. V is TRBV6-6 and J is TRBJ2-7, with D unresolved. Germline V gives CDR1 MNHNY, CDR2 SVGAGI (reference sequence). CDR3 size: 13 residues. V was pared by 7 bases and J by 4 bases, with 14 bases between. The CDR3 sequence: CASTSGGSYEQYF. As DNA, the CDR3 is TGTGCCAGCACTTCCGGCGGTTCGTACGAGCAGTACTTC.

This chain joins TRBV6-2 or TRBV6-3 and TRBJ2-7, with TRBD1 identical over 11 bases. V lost 6 bases to trimming and J lost 3 bases; unmatched junction nucleotides: 7. The CDR3 contains 15 residues. CDR1 is MNHEY, CDR2 SVGEGT, per germline. The CDR3 is CASRRQGTGGYEQYF. In nucleotides, the CDR3 is TGTGCCAGCAGGCGACAGGGGACAGGGGGCTACGAGCAGTACTTC.

This clonotype was seen ten or more times. The chain links TRBV28 to TRBJ2-7; unclear D gene. The CDR3 is made up of 14 amino acids. The germline V and J ends were trimmed by 10 bases and 5 bases, with 21 bases remaining between them. Germline CDR1 reads MDHEN; CDR2 reads SYDVKM. The DNA of the CDR3 is TGTGCCACCCTTGGGGTAGGGCCAAGCCACGAGCAGTACTTC. Its protein product is CATLGVGPSHEQYF.

This clonotype appeared many times. The J gene is TRBJ2-3, the V gene TRBV27; tentatively, D is TRBD1 or TRBD2 (5 bases each). V gave up 5 bases and J gave up 6 bases, with 12 bases separating them. The germline V gene encodes CDR1 MNHEY and CDR2 SMNVEV (reference sequence). This CDR3 is 13 amino acids long. CDR3 coding DNA: TGTGCCAGCAGTACCGGGGCCGTGGATACGCAGTATTTT. This codes for CASSTGAVDTQYF.

This clonotype was observed at least ten times. This rearrangement joins TRBV27 to TRBJ2-7, with D possibly matching TRBD2 (5 bases). CDR1 and CDR2 (germline): MNHEY, SMNVEV (reference sequence). Deletions cut 2 bases from V and 3 bases from J, with 14 bases between. The CDR3 covers 15 residues. The CDR3 DNA reads TGTGCCAGCAGTTTACGGACTGGCGGGTACTACGAGCAGTACTTC. It encodes CASSLRTGGYYEQYF.